This T cell receptor (beta chain) stems from a study of control samples from healthy donors and cancer patients. TCRdb's copy holds only in-frame clones and misses some; the assay was immunoSEQ multiplex PCR. The repertoire consists of 150,000 to 200,000 clones, with around 90% occurring once and the leading ten covering approximately 1.6%. Between the trimmed V and J ends, which lost 6 bases and 1 base, there was a span of 12 bases. CDR1 KGHSH and CDR2 LQKENI come from the germline V gene. The CDR3 has 14 amino acids. This receptor was taken from a man aged 18 to 29 in good health. Sample: blood. V gene TRBV18 combines with J gene TRBJ1-1, with D maybe TRBD1 (5 bases). The CDR3 bases are TGTGCCAGCTCCGGGGCAGGCCAGAACACTGAAGCTTTCTTT. It yields the protein CASSGAGQNTEAFF.